A selection of T cell receptor beta chains follows, all from one sample in a study of shared clonotypes between healthy human individuals. Sequenced by immunoSEQ multiplex PCR; TCRdb stores in-frame clones only, minus some. Of some 1.5 million clones listed, 95% to 99% are singletons. The specimen sequenced was naive CD4+ T cells sorted from blood. These receptors all stem from a man aged 30 to 39 in good health. Both conserved end residues are part of each CDR3. D genes are given only for firm matches. Rows give clone size only sometimes, using once, few, many, or a class for an expanded clone.

V: TRBV5-5; J: TRBJ1-3; size: -; D: -; CDR3: CASSFPTGSPGNTIYF; DNA: TGTGCCAGCAGCTTCCCCACAGGGAGCCCCGGAAACACCATATATTTT
V: TRBV6-5; J: TRBJ1-2; size: -; D: TRBD1; CDR3: CASSRTGDSYGYTF; DNA: TGTGCCAGCAGCCGGACAGGGGACTCTTATGGCTACACCTTC
V: TRBV7-2; J: TRBJ1-5; size: -; D: TRBD1; CDR3: CASSLDRGGQPQHF; DNA: TGTGCCAGCAGCTTAGACAGGGGTGGCCAGCCCCAGCATTTT
V: TRBV6-1; J: TRBJ1-1; size: -; D: -; CDR3: CASSEVPEARTEAFF; DNA: TGTGCCAGCAGTGAAGTACCGGAAGCGAGGACTGAAGCTTTCTTT
V: TRBV7-9; J: TRBJ2-4; size: once; D: TRBD1; CDR3: CASSPTGGYVNIQYF; DNA: TGTGCCAGCAGCCCGACAGGGGGCTATGTGAACATTCAGTACTTC
V: TRBV19; J: TRBJ2-7; size: -; D: -; CDR3: CASSIWGSYEQYF; DNA: TGTGCCAGTAGTATCTGGGGGAGCTACGAGCAGTACTTC
V: TRBV27; J: TRBJ1-1; size: -; D: TRBD1; CDR3: CASSLGRTGMNTEAFF; DNA: TGTGCCAGCAGTTTAGGTCGGACAGGGATGAACACTGAAGCTTTCTTT
V: TRBV11-2; J: TRBJ1-5; size: -; D: -; CDR3: CASSLTGTVPGAQHF; DNA: TGTGCCAGCAGTTTAACCGGGACGGTCCCTGGGGCCCAGCATTTT
V: TRBV19; J: TRBJ2-1; size: -; D: -; CDR3: CASSIGRGNEQFF; DNA: TGTGCCAGTAGTATAGGCAGGGGTAATGAGCAGTTCTTC
V: TRBV5-1; J: TRBJ1-2; size: -; D: TRBD1; CDR3: CASSWGQGINYGYTF; DNA: TGCGCCAGCAGCTGGGGACAGGGTATTAACTATGGCTACACCTTC
V: TRBV2; J: TRBJ1-1; size: -; D: -; CDR3: CASSEVGMNTEAFF; DNA: TGTGCCAGCAGTGAGGTGGGAATGAACACTGAAGCTTTCTTT
V: TRBV20-1; J: TRBJ2-7; size: -; D: -; CDR3: CSASRDYEQYF; DNA: TGCAGTGCTAGCCGGGACTACGAGCAGTACTTC
V: TRBV5-4; J: TRBJ2-1; size: -; D: TRBD2; CDR3: CASGDKVASGREGQFF; DNA: TGTGCCAGCGGGGATAAGGTTGCTAGCGGGAGGGAGGGGCAGTTCTTC
V: TRBV5-6; J: TRBJ2-3; size: -; D: -; CDR3: CASRGTASTDTQYF; DNA: TGTGCCAGCCGCGGGACGGCTAGCACAGATACGCAGTATTTT
V: TRBV15; J: TRBJ2-1; size: -; D: TRBD2; CDR3: CATSRDYPSGWNNEQFF; DNA: TGTGCCACCAGCAGAGATTACCCTAGCGGGTGGAATAATGAGCAGTTCTTC
V: TRBV29-1; J: TRBJ1-2; size: -; D: -; CDR3: CSVVTGNYGYTF; DNA: TGCAGCGTGGTAACAGGGAACTATGGCTACACCTTC
V: TRBV5-1; J: TRBJ1-1; size: -; D: -; CDR3: CASSLGPGNTEAFF; DNA: TGCGCCAGCAGCTTGGGCCCAGGGAACACTGAAGCTTTCTTT
V: TRBV28; J: TRBJ1-1; size: -; D: TRBD1; CDR3: CASSLHSLDRRRTEAFF; DNA: TGTGCCAGCAGTTTACATAGCCTGGACAGGCGGAGGACTGAAGCTTTCTTT
V: TRBV5-6; J: TRBJ2-3; size: -; D: -; CDR3: CASSLSGADTQYF; DNA: TGTGCCAGCAGCTTGTCGGGGGCAGATACGCAGTATTTT
V: TRBV2; J: TRBJ2-7; size: -; D: -; CDR3: CASSLTRSTGNEQYF; DNA: TGTGCCAGCAGTCTCACACGGTCCACTGGGAACGAGCAGTACTTC
V: TRBV18; J: TRBJ2-2; size: -; D: TRBD2; CDR3: CASSPLLPGGNTGELFF; DNA: TGTGCCAGCTCACCACTCCTACCGGGAGGGAACACCGGGGAGCTGTTTTTT
V: TRBV10-1; J: TRBJ2-1; size: -; D: TRBD2; CDR3: CASSGLAGYNEQFF; DNA: TGCGCCAGCAGCGGACTAGCGGGGTACAATGAGCAGTTCTTC
V: TRBV6-4; J: TRBJ2-3; size: -; D: TRBD2; CDR3: CASSDPKGGRATDTQYF; DNA: TGTGCCAGCAGTGACCCGAAGGGCGGGAGGGCCACAGATACGCAGTATTTT
V: TRBV5-1; J: TRBJ2-3; size: -; D: -; CDR3: CASSLGGDTQYF; DNA: TGCGCCAGCAGCTTGGGTGGGGATACGCAGTATTTT
V: TRBV29-1; J: TRBJ2-5; size: once; D: -; CDR3: CSVRGRARETQYF; DNA: TGCAGCGTTAGGGGGAGGGCCCGAGAGACCCAGTACTTC
V: TRBV5-1; J: TRBJ2-2; size: -; D: -; CDR3: CASSLNPAARELFF; DNA: TGCGCCAGCAGCTTGAATCCCGCAGCCAGGGAGCTGTTTTTT
V: TRBV2; J: TRBJ1-2; size: -; D: -; CDR3: CASKQEYGYTF; DNA: TGTGCCAGCAAACAGGAGTATGGCTACACCTTC
V: TRBV27; J: TRBJ1-5; size: -; D: TRBD1; CDR3: CASSWTGGQPQHF; DNA: TGTGCCAGCAGTTGGACAGGGGGTCAGCCCCAGCATTTT
V: TRBV9; J: TRBJ2-3; size: -; D: -; CDR3: CASSVQSGPGISYTQYF; DNA: TGTGCCAGCAGCGTACAGTCGGGACCAGGCATTTCATATACGCAGTATTTT
V: TRBV5-6; J: TRBJ1-2; size: -; D: -; CDR3: CASSSEPGNVGYTF; DNA: TGTGCCAGCAGCTCCGAGCCAGGGAACGTAGGCTACACCTTC
V: TRBV4-1; J: TRBJ1-1; size: -; D: -; CDR3: CATKRETNTEAFF; DNA: TGCGCCACCAAGAGAGAAACGAACACTGAAGCTTTCTTT
V: TRBV4-3; J: TRBJ1-1; size: -; D: -; CDR3: CASSQRFSGSRDTEAFF; DNA: TGCGCCAGCAGCCAAAGGTTCTCAGGGTCCCGCGACACTGAAGCTTTCTTT
V: TRBV7-8; J: TRBJ2-1; size: -; D: TRBD1; CDR3: CASSFNDREYNEQFF; DNA: TGTGCCAGCAGCTTTAACGACAGGGAGTACAATGAGCAGTTCTTC
V: TRBV27; J: TRBJ2-5; size: -; D: TRBD2; CDR3: CASSRSGRVETQYF; DNA: TGTGCCAGCAGTCGGAGCGGGAGGGTGGAGACCCAGTACTTC
V: TRBV11-2; J: TRBJ2-2; size: -; D: -; CDR3: CASSSISGTGELFF; DNA: TGTGCCAGCAGCTCCATATCGGGCACCGGGGAGCTGTTTTTT
V: TRBV28; J: TRBJ1-1; size: -; D: -; CDR3: CASSSQLGDTEAFF; DNA: TGTGCCAGCAGTTCACAATTGGGGGACACTGAAGCTTTCTTT
V: TRBV19; J: TRBJ2-3; size: -; D: TRBD1; CDR3: CAVRGQPTDTQYF; DNA: TGTGCCGTTAGGGGACAGCCCACAGATACGCAGTATTTT
V: TRBV7-9; J: TRBJ1-1; size: -; D: TRBD1; CDR3: CASSLAGTGRMNTEAFF; DNA: TGTGCCAGCAGCCTCGCCGGGACAGGGAGAATGAACACTGAAGCTTTCTTT
V: TRBV12-5; J: TRBJ1-5; size: -; D: TRBD1; CDR3: CASDFNPGGQGNQPQHF; DNA: TGTGCTAGTGACTTTAATCCAGGGGGTCAGGGCAATCAGCCCCAGCATTTT
V: TRBV7-2; J: TRBJ2-7; size: once; D: -; CDR3: CASSREGGTYEQYF; DNA: TGTGCCAGCAGCCGAGAAGGGGGAACCTACGAGCAGTACTTC
V: TRBV28; J: TRBJ1-4; size: -; D: -; CDR3: CASSLDGRSNEKLFF; DNA: TGTGCCAGCAGCCTTGACGGACGGTCGAATGAAAAACTGTTTTTT
V: TRBV7-2; J: TRBJ2-1; size: -; D: -; CDR3: CASSLVGGPGSYNEQFF; DNA: TGTGCCAGCAGCTTAGTCGGGGGGCCTGGCTCCTACAATGAGCAGTTCTTC
V: TRBV19; J: TRBJ2-3; size: once; D: TRBD1; CDR3: CASSPTGPYTDTQYF; DNA: TGTGCCAGTAGTCCGACAGGGCCCTACACAGATACGCAGTATTTT
V: TRBV28; J: TRBJ1-5; size: -; D: -; CDR3: CASSFPPGQTTYSNQPQHF; DNA: TGTGCCAGCAGTTTTCCGCCGGGCCAAACGACTTATAGCAATCAGCCCCAGCATTTT
V: TRBV27; J: TRBJ2-7; size: once; D: -; CDR3: CASRRRQSKPYEQYF; DNA: TGTGCCAGTCGGCGGCGGCAGAGCAAACCCTACGAGCAGTACTTC
V: TRBV10-2; J: TRBJ2-7; size: -; D: -; CDR3: CASRYLGGGDEQYF; DNA: TGCGCCAGCAGATATCTGGGGGGCGGCGACGAGCAGTACTTC
V: TRBV5-8; J: TRBJ1-2; size: once; D: -; CDR3: CASSSTAFYGYTF; DNA: TGTGCCAGCAGCTCTACAGCGTTCTATGGCTACACCTTC
V: TRBV5-5; J: TRBJ2-2; size: -; D: TRBD1; CDR3: CASSPPGTGSGPGELFF; DNA: TGTGCCAGCAGCCCCCCCGGGACAGGGAGCGGACCCGGGGAGCTGTTTTTT
V: TRBV6-5; J: TRBJ1-1; size: -; D: TRBD1; CDR3: CATRGNSLNTEAFF; DNA: TGTGCCACCAGGGGGAACAGTTTAAACACTGAAGCTTTCTTT
V: TRBV18; J: TRBJ2-2; size: -; D: -; CDR3: CASSPKQVGELFF; DNA: TGTGCCAGCTCACCTAAACAAGTTGGGGAGCTGTTTTTT
V: TRBV11-2; J: TRBJ1-1; size: -; D: -; CDR3: CASSLDPSVVGAFF; DNA: TGTGCCAGCAGCTTAGATCCGAGTGTGGTTGGAGCTTTCTTT
V: TRBV5-1; J: TRBJ2-1; size: once; D: TRBD1; CDR3: CASSSGTGGNEQFF; DNA: TGCGCCAGCAGCTCCGGGACAGGGGGGAATGAGCAGTTCTTC
V: TRBV4-1; J: TRBJ2-7; size: once; D: -; CDR3: CASSQGSFSYEQYF; DNA: TGCGCCAGCAGCCAAGGGAGTTTCTCCTACGAGCAGTACTTC
V: TRBV27; J: TRBJ2-3; size: -; D: -; CDR3: CASSYSVLATDTQYF; DNA: TGTGCCAGCAGTTATTCAGTGCTAGCAACAGATACGCAGTATTTT
V: TRBV5-4; J: TRBJ2-1; size: -; D: -; CDR3: CASSSPQSNEQFF; DNA: TGTGCCAGCAGCTCACCCCAATCCAATGAGCAGTTCTTC
V: TRBV28; J: TRBJ2-1; size: -; D: -; CDR3: CASSLSPTSGNEQFF; DNA: TGTGCCAGCAGTTTGTCCCCAACGAGCGGCAATGAGCAGTTCTTC
V: TRBV2; J: TRBJ2-5; size: -; D: -; CDR3: CARDGVQETQYF; DNA: TGTGCCAGAGATGGGGTCCAAGAGACCCAGTACTTC
V: TRBV9; J: TRBJ2-7; size: -; D: TRBD1; CDR3: CASSPPDRAPYEQYF; DNA: TGTGCCAGCAGCCCTCCGGACAGGGCTCCCTACGAGCAGTACTTC
V: TRBV11-2; J: TRBJ2-7; size: -; D: -; CDR3: CASSSLSSPYEQYF; DNA: TGTGCCAGCAGCTCCCTCTCCAGTCCCTACGAGCAGTACTTC